This TCR beta chain is from a study of OX40 agonist ivuxolimab in advanced cancers. Background on the study: Dose-escalation subjects each had hepatocellular carcinoma, melanoma, renal cell or head and neck cancer. Whole-study findings and limits: At 0.1 to 3.0 mg/kg, CD4+ and CD8+ blood T cells expanded clonally by week 6.

The assay was immunoSEQ multiplex PCR, and TCRdb's table has in-frame clones only and misses some. This sample yields around 26,000 clones, of which 80% to 90% are seen a single time; 15% to 20% belongs to the top ten. CDR1 SNHLY and CDR2 FYNNEI come from the germline V gene. The CDR3 totals 13 residues. V was shortened by 5 bases and J by 6 bases, with 11 bases between the two germline ends. Regarding this clone: Its antigen is unknown.

Sequenced here: CD4+ or CD8+ T cells sorted from blood, sampled in a trial of the OX40 agonist ivuxolimab. This TCR was sampled from an adult with an advanced solid tumor such as melanoma, head and neck, liver or kidney cancer. This sequence joins TRBV2 and TRBJ2-1, with D uncertain. The CDR3 spells CASSPGFFNEQFF. DNA for the CDR3: TGTGCCAGCAGTCCTGGGTTTTTCAATGAGCAGTTCTTC.